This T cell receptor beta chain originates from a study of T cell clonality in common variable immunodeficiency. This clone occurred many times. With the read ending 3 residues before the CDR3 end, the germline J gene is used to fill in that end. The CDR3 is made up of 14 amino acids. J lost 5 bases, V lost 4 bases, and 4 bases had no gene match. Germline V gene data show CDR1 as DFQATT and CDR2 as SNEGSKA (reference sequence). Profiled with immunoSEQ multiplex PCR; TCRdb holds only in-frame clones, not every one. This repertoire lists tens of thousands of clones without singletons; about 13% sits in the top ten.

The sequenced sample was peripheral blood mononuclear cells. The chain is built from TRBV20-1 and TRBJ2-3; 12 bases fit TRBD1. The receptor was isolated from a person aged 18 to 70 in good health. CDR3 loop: CSATGTGGRDTQYF. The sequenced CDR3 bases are TGCAGTGCTACCGGGACAGGGGGCAGAGATACG.